This is a list of T cell receptor beta chains from one sample in a study of T cells in Graves' hyperthyroidism and ophthalmopathy. TCRdb independently ran MiXCR on the multiplex PCR reads; one entry per CDR3 protein. The sample includes roughly 500,000 distinct CDR3 sequences, approximately 25% of them seen just once. The sample consisted of blood. The receptors were gathered from a woman aged 25 to 45 with Graves' ophthalmopathy. Each CDR3 is given with its conserved first and last residue. The order of the fields is CDR3 DNA, CDR3 protein, J gene, V gene, clone size, D gene. A D gene is named only where the DNA matches it firmly. Rows may omit the clone size; those that give it use once, few, many or a size class.

cdr3_nt: TGTGCCAGCAGTTACGAGGGGGCGCCTTACGAGCAGTACTTC; cdr3_aa: CASSYEGAPYEQYF; j_call: TRBJ2-7; v_call: TRBV6-5; clone_size: many; d_call: TRBD1
cdr3_nt: TGCGCCAGCAGTGAGATCGGTGGCGAAGGGTTGGAGAACACTGAAGCTTTCTTT; cdr3_aa: CASSEIGGEGLENTEAFF; j_call: TRBJ1-1; v_call: TRBV10-1; clone_size: -; d_call: -
cdr3_nt: TGTGCCAGCAGGATTACAGGGTTAAGCTATGGCTACACCTTC; cdr3_aa: CASRITGLSYGYTF; j_call: TRBJ1-2; v_call: TRBV28; clone_size: -; d_call: -
cdr3_nt: TGCAGCGTTGAGGATGGACAGGGGAACTATGGCTACACCTTC; cdr3_aa: CSVEDGQGNYGYTF; j_call: TRBJ1-2; v_call: TRBV29-1; clone_size: few; d_call: TRBD1
cdr3_nt: TGCGCCAGCAGCCAAGGAAGGAACCGTCAAGAGACCCAGTACTTC; cdr3_aa: CASSQGRNRQETQYF; j_call: TRBJ2-5; v_call: TRBV4-3; clone_size: -; d_call: -
cdr3_nt: TGCGCCAGCAGCCTCAACCCGGGAACGGTAAATCAGCCCCAGCATTTT; cdr3_aa: CASSLNPGTVNQPQHF; j_call: TRBJ1-5; v_call: TRBV4-1; clone_size: -; d_call: -
cdr3_nt: TGTGCCAGCAGGGGGGACAGCCTCTATAATTCACCCCTCCACTTT; cdr3_aa: CASRGDSLYNSPLHF; j_call: TRBJ1-6; v_call: TRBV12-3/TRBV12-4; clone_size: -; d_call: TRBD1
cdr3_nt: TGTGCCAGCAGTGAACTGAGGCAGCCCCAGCATTTT; cdr3_aa: CASSELRQPQHF; j_call: TRBJ1-5; v_call: TRBV6-1; clone_size: many; d_call: -
cdr3_nt: TGTGCCAGCAGTCTACTGATCGCGGATGGCTACACCTTC; cdr3_aa: CASSLLIADGYTF; j_call: TRBJ1-2; v_call: TRBV6-5; clone_size: -; d_call: -
cdr3_nt: TGTGCCAGCAGTGAGACTATGGGTGAGACCCAGTACTTC; cdr3_aa: CASSETMGETQYF; j_call: TRBJ2-5; v_call: TRBV12-3/TRBV12-4; clone_size: -; d_call: -
cdr3_nt: TGTGCCAGCAGCTTAGATGGACGGATACAAGAGACCCAGTACTTC; cdr3_aa: CASSLDGRIQETQYF; j_call: TRBJ2-5; v_call: TRBV7-2; clone_size: -; d_call: -
cdr3_nt: TGTGCCAGCACCGAGACGGGTCCTAACTATGGCTACACCTTC; cdr3_aa: CASTETGPNYGYTF; j_call: TRBJ1-2; v_call: TRBV12-3/TRBV12-4; clone_size: medium-sized; d_call: -
cdr3_nt: TGTGCCAGCAGTTACACTCGGGGAGGGTACGAGCAGTACTTC; cdr3_aa: CASSYTRGGYEQYF; j_call: TRBJ2-7; v_call: TRBV6-4; clone_size: -; d_call: TRBD2
cdr3_nt: TGTGCCAGCAGTAGGACAGGGGGCATCATGGACGAGCAGTACTTC; cdr3_aa: CASSRTGGIMDEQYF; j_call: TRBJ2-7; v_call: TRBV2; clone_size: once; d_call: TRBD1
cdr3_nt: TGTGCCAGTTCTTGGGGGAGTGGCTCCTACGAGCAGTACTTC; cdr3_aa: CASSWGSGSYEQYF; j_call: TRBJ2-7; v_call: TRBV7-3; clone_size: few; d_call: -
cdr3_nt: TGTGCCGCGGAAAAGGACAGGGCTTTCAATCAGCCCCAGCATTTT; cdr3_aa: CAAEKDRAFNQPQHF; j_call: TRBJ1-5; v_call: TRBV6-2/TRBV6-3; clone_size: many; d_call: TRBD1
cdr3_nt: TGTGCCAGTAGTAGACAGGGAGCCTCTGGGGCCAACGTCCTGACTTTC; cdr3_aa: CASSRQGASGANVLTF; j_call: TRBJ2-6; v_call: TRBV19; clone_size: -; d_call: TRBD1
cdr3_nt: TGTGCCAGCAGTGAAGGACAGGGGTCGAGACCGCTGGGTAGCACTGAAGCTTTCTTT; cdr3_aa: CASSEGQGSRPLGSTEAFF; j_call: TRBJ1-1; v_call: TRBV25-1; clone_size: many; d_call: TRBD1
cdr3_nt: TGTGCCAGCAGGCGCCGGGACGATAGCAATCAGCCCCAGCATTTT; cdr3_aa: CASRRRDDSNQPQHF; j_call: TRBJ1-5; v_call: TRBV28; clone_size: few; d_call: -
cdr3_nt: TGTGCCAGCAGTCACGGGGGGGGTGAAGAGCAGTACTTC; cdr3_aa: CASSHGGGEEQYF; j_call: TRBJ2-7; v_call: TRBV28; clone_size: many; d_call: TRBD2
cdr3_nt: TGCAGTGCTACCACCGGGACAGGGATTCGGGGCTACACCTTC; cdr3_aa: CSATTGTGIRGYTF; j_call: TRBJ1-2; v_call: TRBV20-1; clone_size: many; d_call: TRBD1
cdr3_nt: TGTGCCAGCAGCCCCTTAGCGGGGGGGCCAAGGGAGACCCAGTACTTC; cdr3_aa: CASSPLAGGPRETQYF; j_call: TRBJ2-5; v_call: TRBV27; clone_size: few; d_call: TRBD2
cdr3_nt: TGTGCCAGCAGCCCGGGACTAGCGGGTGGTGCACAAGAGACCCAGTACTTC; cdr3_aa: CASSPGLAGGAQETQYF; j_call: TRBJ2-5; v_call: TRBV12-3/TRBV12-4; clone_size: -; d_call: TRBD2
cdr3_nt: TGCGCCAGCAGCCTCGGGACTAGCGGGGCTGCCACCGGGGAGCTGTTTTTT; cdr3_aa: CASSLGTSGAATGELFF; j_call: TRBJ2-2; v_call: TRBV5-1; clone_size: few; d_call: TRBD2
cdr3_nt: TGTGCCACCAGTAAATCCGGGTTGGGCACCGGGGAGCTGTTTTTT; cdr3_aa: CATSKSGLGTGELFF; j_call: TRBJ2-2; v_call: TRBV24-1; clone_size: many; d_call: -
cdr3_nt: TGTGCCAGCAGTCCCAGGGCCTCCTTAGGAGAGCAGTACTTC; cdr3_aa: CASSPRASLGEQYF; j_call: TRBJ2-7; v_call: TRBV12-3/TRBV12-4; clone_size: few; d_call: -
cdr3_nt: TGTGCCAGCAGTGACCGGCGGCGCAATCAGCCCCAGCATTTT; cdr3_aa: CASSDRRRNQPQHF; j_call: TRBJ1-5; v_call: TRBV6-1; clone_size: many; d_call: -
cdr3_nt: TGTGCCAGCAGTGACGCTTGGGGGGCAGCTCATAGCAATCAGCCCCAGCATTTT; cdr3_aa: CASSDAWGAAHSNQPQHF; j_call: TRBJ1-5; v_call: TRBV2; clone_size: many; d_call: -
cdr3_nt: TGTGCCAGCAGCGTATCCCCCCAGGTGGTGGGGAACACTGAAGCTTTCTTT; cdr3_aa: CASSVSPQVVGNTEAFF; j_call: TRBJ1-1; v_call: TRBV9; clone_size: -; d_call: -
cdr3_nt: TGCAGTGCTAGCTTCTGGCGGGGGGAAAAAGAGACCCAGTACTTC; cdr3_aa: CSASFWRGEKETQYF; j_call: TRBJ2-5; v_call: TRBV20-1; clone_size: few; d_call: TRBD2
cdr3_nt: TGTGCCACCAGGAAGGACAGGGAACTCAATCAGCCCCAGCATTTT; cdr3_aa: CATRKDRELNQPQHF; j_call: TRBJ1-5; v_call: TRBV15; clone_size: many; d_call: TRBD1
cdr3_nt: TGCAGTGCTACACCCCGGGACATATACTATGGCTACACCTTC; cdr3_aa: CSATPRDIYYGYTF; j_call: TRBJ1-2; v_call: TRBV20-1; clone_size: many; d_call: -
cdr3_nt: TGTGCCAGCAGCTTGACAGAAAATTCACCCCTCCACTTT; cdr3_aa: CASSLTENSPLHF; j_call: TRBJ1-6; v_call: TRBV7-2; clone_size: -; d_call: -